One sample yielded the 17 T cell receptor beta chains listed below, sequenced in a study of blood T cell repertoires in COVID-19. Profiled with immunoSEQ multiplex PCR; TCRdb holds only in-frame clones, not every one. In the table there are 250,000 or so clones, 70% to 75% of which are singletons. The specimen was peripheral blood. These receptors all come from a woman of 80 years or more with acute or convalescent COVID-19.

The DNA for the CDR3 is TGCGCCAGCAGCTTGGGTGAGACCCAGGGGAATGAGCAGTTCTTC. The encoded protein is CASSLGETQGNEQFF. The rearrangement uses TRBV5-1 and TRBJ2-1; perhaps TRBD1 as D (6 bases). The CDR3 runs 15 residues. The germline gives CDR1 SGHRS, CDR2 YFSETQ. V was cut by 0 bases and J by 7 bases, with 14 bases left in between.

This chain joins TRBV4-1 and TRBJ1-6, with no clear D. The length of the CDR3 is 16 residues. From germline, CDR1 is MGHRA and CDR2 YSYEKL. Trimming took off 1 base at V and 9 bases at J, with 16 bases between the two ends. CDR3 coding DNA: TGCGCCAGCAGCCAAGGGCCGGGGTCAATAAGTTCACCCCTCCACTTT. It encodes CASSQGPGSISSPLHF.

A word on this clone: This may be a read error, as it is one base from a much larger clone. The CDR3 loop reads CASSLTGELFF. The CDR3 nucleotides are TGTGCCAGCAGTCTCACCGGGGAGCTGTTTTTT. The chain employs TRBV3-1 (or the pseudogene TRBV3-2) and TRBJ2-2; D is unclear. CDR3 length: 11 residues. Trimming took 6 bases from V and 4 from J, leaving 3 bases between them. Germline CDR1 reads LGHDT; CDR2 reads YNNKEL (reference sequence).

The rearrangement joins TRBV29-1 to TRBJ1-1; D is undetermined. Trimming stripped 4 bases from V and 4 bases from J, with 10 bases between. The V gene's germline CDR1 is SQVTM and CDR2 ANQGSEA. CDR3 length: 12 amino acids. The CDR3 nucleotides are TGCAGCGTTGTTCCGGGTGCCACTGAAGCTTTCTTT. This codes for CSVVPGATEAFF.

The sample holds many counts of this clone. V usage is TRBV5-1 and J usage is TRBJ2-3, with 8 bases identical to TRBD2. CDR1 and CDR2 (germline): SGHRS, YFSETQ. The junction had 13 bases not matched to a gene; V was cut back by 1 base and J by 12 bases. This CDR3 is built from 15 residues. CDR3 amino acids: CASSLNSGSGAPQYF. Written as DNA, the CDR3 is TGCGCCAGCAGCTTGAATAGTGGTAGCGGGGCCCCTCAGTATTTT.

V is TRBV6-1 and J is TRBJ1-2; 8 positions agree with TRBD1. V shed 5 bases and J 3 bases; nucleotides not matched to a gene: 2. Germline loops: CDR1 MNHNS, CDR2 SASEGT. The CDR3 length is 13 residues. The CDR3 sequence is CASSKQGDYGYTF. In DNA, the CDR3 is TGTGCCAGCAGTAAACAGGGGGACTATGGCTACACCTTC.

V gene TRBV3-1 (or the pseudogene TRBV3-2) combines with J gene TRBJ2-7; 7 bases are shared with TRBD2. This CDR3 comprises 14 residues. Germline V gives CDR1 LGHDT, CDR2 YNNKEL (reference sequence). V lost 0 bases, J lost 4 bases, and 3 bases stayed unmatched. This CDR3 reads CASSQDVGGYEQYF. The CDR3 region has the DNA TGTGCCAGCAGCCAAGATGTGGGGGGGTACGAGCAGTACTTC.

The chain employs TRBV5-4 and TRBJ2-5; 9 bases are shared with TRBD2. V shed 1 base, J shed 5 bases, and the junction held 9 bases outside the gene matches. Germline loops: CDR1 SGHNT, CDR2 YYREEE (reference sequence). This CDR3 has 16 residues. The DNA for the CDR3 is TGTGCCAGCAGCTTGTTAGCGGGAGTACCCTCGGAGACCCAGTACTTC. Translating gives CASSLLAGVPSETQYF.

This clone was found a few times. J is TRBJ1-5 and V is TRBV18; D gene ambiguous. The CDR3 runs to 14 residues. Germline V lookup: CDR1 KGHSH, CDR2 LQKENI. V lost 1 base to trimming and J lost 3 bases, with 7 bases between them. DNA for the CDR3: TGTGCCAGCTCACCACTTGGCATCAATCAGCCCCAGCATTTT. Protein product: CASSPLGINQPQHF. The full variable domain, in which reference TRBV18 and TRBJ1-5 provide the parts outside the CDR3, is NAGVMQNPRHLVRRRGQEARLRCSPMKGHSHVYWYRQLPEEGLKFMVYLQKENIIDESGMPKERFSAEFPKEGPSILRIQQVVRGDSAAYFCASSPLGINQPQHFGDGTRLSIL.

This clone was detected only once. The J gene is TRBJ2-7, the V gene TRBV7-2, with D unclear. The CDR3 spans 11 residues. The germline CDR1 and CDR2 sequences are SGHTA and FQGNSA. Trimming shortened V by 5 bases and J by 0 bases, and 2 bases separated the two germline ends. CDR3 protein: CASSLSYEQYF. The CDR3 DNA is TGTGCCAGCAGCCTCTCCTACGAGCAGTACTTC.

The CDR3 DNA reads TGTGCCAGTAGTATTTCCTTCGGACAGGGATCCTACGAGCAGTACTTC. Translation gives CASSISFGQGSYEQYF. The V and J genes are TRBV19 and TRBJ2-7; TRBD1 aligns across 8 bases. This CDR3 comprises 16 residues. V lost 3 bases and J lost 1; bases outside the gene matches: 8. Germline CDR1 and CDR2: LNHDA and SQIVND (reference sequence).

This rearrangement joins TRBV7-3 to TRBJ2-2, with 7 bases matching TRBD1. Unmatched junction bases numbered 8, after V lost 3 bases and J lost 1 base. Germline CDR1 and CDR2: SGHTA and FQGTGA. The CDR3 extends over 17 amino acids. The CDR3 bases are TGTGCCAGCAGCTTGATGGCCAGGGGGTTGAACACCGGGGAGCTGTTTTTT. It specifies CASSLMARGLNTGELFF.

A note on this clone: Other DNA sequences of this sample code for an identical CDR3. The chain employs TRBV3-1 (or the pseudogene TRBV3-2) and TRBJ1-5; perhaps TRBD1 as D (6 bases). V gave up 2 bases and J gave up 4 bases, with 6 bases separating them. The CDR3 runs to 13 residues. Germline loops: CDR1 LGHDT, CDR2 YNNKEL (reference sequence). This chain's CDR3 is CASSQRGNQPQHF. CDR3 nucleotides: TGTGCCAGCAGCCAAAGGGGGAATCAGCCCCAGCATTTT.

This chain uses TRBV4-1 with TRBJ1-4, with D possibly matching TRBD1 (5 bases). The CDR3 covers 16 residues. Germline CDR1 and CDR2: MGHRA and YSYEKL. V was clipped by 3 bases and J by 7 bases, with 18 bases between them. The CDR3: CASSQGGTPGSEKLFF. The CDR3 nucleotides are TGCGCCAGCAGCCAGGGAGGGACCCCTGGGAGTGAAAAACTGTTTTTT.

The chain carries TRBV4-1 and TRBJ2-6; unclear D gene. V was cut by 0 bases and J by 0 bases, with 9 bases left in between. The CDR3 contains 17 residues. CDR1 and CDR2 from the germline V gene are MGHRA and YSYEKL. CDR3 region: CASSQDQLSSGANVLTF. Here the CDR3 DNA reads TGCGCCAGCAGCCAAGACCAATTGAGCTCTGGGGCCAACGTCCTGACTTTC.

This clone was picked up one time. The J gene is TRBJ2-3, the V gene TRBV27; 11 nucleotides align to TRBD2. The CDR3 covers 17 residues. Germline assignment: CDR1 MNHEY and CDR2 SMNVEV (reference sequence). J gave up 0 bases and V 3 bases, and 5 bases lay outside the gene matches. This CDR3 reads CASSFSGRATSTDTQYF. The CDR3 region has the DNA TGTGCCAGCAGTTTTAGCGGGAGGGCCACTAGCACAGATACGCAGTATTTT.

V and J are TRBV4-1 and TRBJ2-5, with TRBD2 matching over 10 bases. Trimming took 0 bases from V and 5 from J; bases not matched to a gene: 12. The CDR3 length is 18 residues. Germline V gives CDR1 MGHRA, CDR2 YSYEKL. DNA for the CDR3: TGCGCCAGCAGCCAAGAGCGGGCTAGCGGGGGCGTCGGGGAGACCCAGTACTTC. It codes for CASSQERASGGVGETQYF.